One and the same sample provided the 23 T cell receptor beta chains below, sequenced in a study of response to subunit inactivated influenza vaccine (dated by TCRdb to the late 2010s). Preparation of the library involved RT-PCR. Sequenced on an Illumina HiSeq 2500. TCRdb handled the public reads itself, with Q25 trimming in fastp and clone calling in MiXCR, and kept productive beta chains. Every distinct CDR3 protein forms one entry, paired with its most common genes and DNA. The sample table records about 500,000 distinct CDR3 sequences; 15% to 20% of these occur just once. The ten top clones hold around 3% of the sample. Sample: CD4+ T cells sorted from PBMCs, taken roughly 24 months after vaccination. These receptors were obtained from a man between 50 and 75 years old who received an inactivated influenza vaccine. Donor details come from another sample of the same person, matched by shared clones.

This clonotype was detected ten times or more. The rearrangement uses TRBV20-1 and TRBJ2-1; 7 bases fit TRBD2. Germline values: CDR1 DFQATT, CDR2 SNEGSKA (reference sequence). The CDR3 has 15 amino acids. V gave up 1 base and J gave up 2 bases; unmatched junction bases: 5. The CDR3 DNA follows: TGCAGTGCTAGAGGGGAGGGACCCACCTACAATGAGCAGTTCTTC. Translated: CSARGEGPTYNEQFF.

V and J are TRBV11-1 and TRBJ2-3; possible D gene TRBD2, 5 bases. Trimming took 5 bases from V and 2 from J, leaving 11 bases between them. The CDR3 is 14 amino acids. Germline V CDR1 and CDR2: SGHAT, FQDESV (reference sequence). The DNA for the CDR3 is TGTGCCAGCAGCCGAACCCGGGACACAGATACGCAGTATTTT. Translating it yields CASSRTRDTDTQYF.

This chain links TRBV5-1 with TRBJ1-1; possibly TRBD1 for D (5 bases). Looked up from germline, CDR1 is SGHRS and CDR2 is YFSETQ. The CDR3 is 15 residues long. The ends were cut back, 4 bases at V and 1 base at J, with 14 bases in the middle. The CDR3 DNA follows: TGCGCCAGCAGCCCATTCCAGGGCCCGAACACTGAAGCTTTCTTT. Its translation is CASSPFQGPNTEAFF.

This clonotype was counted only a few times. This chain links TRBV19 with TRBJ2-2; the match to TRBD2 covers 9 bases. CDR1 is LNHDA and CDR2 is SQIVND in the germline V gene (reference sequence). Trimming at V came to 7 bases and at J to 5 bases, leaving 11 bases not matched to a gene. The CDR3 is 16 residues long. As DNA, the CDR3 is TGTGCCAGTACCACGATGGGCGGGAGGGGAACCGGGGAGCTGTTTTTT. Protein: CASTTMGGRGTGELFF.

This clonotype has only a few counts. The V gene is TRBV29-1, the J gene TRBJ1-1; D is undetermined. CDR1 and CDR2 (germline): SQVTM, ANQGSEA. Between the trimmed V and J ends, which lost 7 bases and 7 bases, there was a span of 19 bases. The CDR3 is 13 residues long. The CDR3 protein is CSAWTANSREAFF. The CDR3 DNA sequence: TGCAGCGCATGGACGGCTAACTCCCGTGAAGCTTTCTTT. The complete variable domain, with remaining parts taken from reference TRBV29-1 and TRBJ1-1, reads SAVISQKPSRDICQRGTSLTIQCQVDSQVTMMFWYRQQPGQSLTLIATANQGSEATYESGFVIDKFPISRPNLTFSTLTVSNMSPEDSSIYLCSAWTANSREAFFGQGTRLTVV.

In nucleotides, the CDR3 is TGCAGTGCCCCTTCTTCCTCTGCCTCGACCGGCTACACCTTC. It specifies CSAPSSSASTGYTF. V usage is TRBV20-1 and J usage is TRBJ1-2; D remains ambiguous. V was pared by 6 bases and J by 8 bases, with 22 bases between. CDR1 is DFQATT, CDR2 SNEGSKA, per germline (reference sequence). This CDR3 is built from 14 residues.

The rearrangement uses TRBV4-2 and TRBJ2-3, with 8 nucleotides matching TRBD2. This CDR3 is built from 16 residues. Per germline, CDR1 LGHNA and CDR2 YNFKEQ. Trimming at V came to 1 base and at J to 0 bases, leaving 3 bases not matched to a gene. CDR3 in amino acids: CASSQVAGTSTDTQYF. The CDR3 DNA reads TGTGCCAGCAGCCAAGTAGCGGGGACTAGCACAGATACGCAGTATTTT.

The CDR3 DNA reads TGCAGCGTTGATTTAGCGGGAGGTAGAACGGAGACCCAGTACTTC. It yields the protein CSVDLAGGRTETQYF. V is TRBV29-1 and J is TRBJ2-5; 10 nucleotides agree with TRBD2. CDR3 length: 15 amino acids. V was clipped by 3 bases and J by 5 bases; unmatched bases: 9. Germline-derived CDR1 and CDR2 are SQVTM and ANQGSEA.

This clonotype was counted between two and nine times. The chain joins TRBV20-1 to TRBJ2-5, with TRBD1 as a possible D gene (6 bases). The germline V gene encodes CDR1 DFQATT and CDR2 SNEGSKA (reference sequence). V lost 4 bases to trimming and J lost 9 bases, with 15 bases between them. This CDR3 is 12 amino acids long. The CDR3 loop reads CSATGQTVAQYF. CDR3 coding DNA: TGCAGTGCTACTGGACAGACAGTGGCCCAGTACTTC.

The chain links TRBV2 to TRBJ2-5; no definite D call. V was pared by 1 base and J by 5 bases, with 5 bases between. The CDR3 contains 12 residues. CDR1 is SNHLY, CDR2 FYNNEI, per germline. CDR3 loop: CASSEGWETQYF. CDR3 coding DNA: TGTGCCAGCAGTGAAGGATGGGAGACCCAGTACTTC.

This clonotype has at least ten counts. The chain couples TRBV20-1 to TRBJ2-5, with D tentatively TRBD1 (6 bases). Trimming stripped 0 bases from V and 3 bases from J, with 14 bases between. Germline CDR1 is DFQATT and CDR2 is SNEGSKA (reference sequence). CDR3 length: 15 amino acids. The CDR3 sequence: CSARDPYRVEETQYF. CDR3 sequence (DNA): TGCAGTGCTAGAGATCCCTACAGGGTGGAAGAGACCCAGTACTTC.

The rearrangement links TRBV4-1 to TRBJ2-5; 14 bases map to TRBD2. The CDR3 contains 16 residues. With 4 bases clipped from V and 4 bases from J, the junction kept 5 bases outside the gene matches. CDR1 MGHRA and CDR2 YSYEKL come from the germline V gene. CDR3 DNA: TGCGCCAGCAGCCGGACCGGACTAGCGGGAGGAGAGACCCAGTACTTC. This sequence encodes CASSRTGLAGGETQYF.

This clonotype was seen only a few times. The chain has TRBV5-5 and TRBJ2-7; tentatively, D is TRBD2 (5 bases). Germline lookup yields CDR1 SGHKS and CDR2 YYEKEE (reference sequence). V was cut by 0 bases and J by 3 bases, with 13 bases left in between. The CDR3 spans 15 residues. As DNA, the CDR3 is TGTGCCAGCAGCTTGGGTACAAGCGGTTACTACGAGCAGTACTTC. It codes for CASSLGTSGYYEQYF.

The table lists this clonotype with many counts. DNA for the CDR3: TGTGCCAGCACCCGGACAGGTGGTTACACCGGGGAGCTGTTTTTT. This encodes CASTRTGGYTGELFF. The chain has TRBV12-3 or TRBV12-4 and TRBJ2-2; 7 bases fit TRBD1. The CDR3 covers 15 residues. J gave up 3 bases and V 7 bases, and 8 bases lay outside the gene matches.

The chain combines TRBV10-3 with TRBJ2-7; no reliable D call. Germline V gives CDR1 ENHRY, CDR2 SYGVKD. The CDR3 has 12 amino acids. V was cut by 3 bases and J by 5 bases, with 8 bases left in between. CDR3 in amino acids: CAISDNLDEQYF. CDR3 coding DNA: TGTGCCATCAGTGACAATCTCGACGAGCAGTACTTC.

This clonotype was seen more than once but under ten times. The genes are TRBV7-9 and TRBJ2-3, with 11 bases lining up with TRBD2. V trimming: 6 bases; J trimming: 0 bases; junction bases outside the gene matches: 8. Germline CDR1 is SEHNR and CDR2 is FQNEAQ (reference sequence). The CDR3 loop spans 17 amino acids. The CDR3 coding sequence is TGTGCCAGCAGAAACGGACTAGCGGGCACTAGCACAGATACGCAGTATTTT. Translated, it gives CASRNGLAGTSTDTQYF.

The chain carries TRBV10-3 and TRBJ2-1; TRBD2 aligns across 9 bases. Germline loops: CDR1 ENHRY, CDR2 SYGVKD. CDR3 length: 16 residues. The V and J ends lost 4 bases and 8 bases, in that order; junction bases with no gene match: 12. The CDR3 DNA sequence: TGTGCCATCAGTGCCCGCCTGGCGGGGGGGAAATATGAGCAGTTCTTC. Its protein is CAISARLAGGKYEQFF.

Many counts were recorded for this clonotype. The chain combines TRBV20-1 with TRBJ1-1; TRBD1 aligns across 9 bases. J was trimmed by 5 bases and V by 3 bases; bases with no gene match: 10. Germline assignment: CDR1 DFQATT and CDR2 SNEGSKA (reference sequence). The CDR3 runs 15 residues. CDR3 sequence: CSASQTSGTGTEAFF. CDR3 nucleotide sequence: TGCAGTGCTAGTCAAACCTCCGGGACAGGGACTGAAGCTTTCTTT.

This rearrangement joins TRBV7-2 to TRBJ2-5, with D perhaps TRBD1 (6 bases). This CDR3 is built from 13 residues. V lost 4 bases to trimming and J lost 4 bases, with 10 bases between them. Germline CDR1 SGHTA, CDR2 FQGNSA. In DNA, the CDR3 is TGTGCCAGCAGCTCCCGGACAGTAGAGACCCAGTACTTC. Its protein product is CASSSRTVETQYF.

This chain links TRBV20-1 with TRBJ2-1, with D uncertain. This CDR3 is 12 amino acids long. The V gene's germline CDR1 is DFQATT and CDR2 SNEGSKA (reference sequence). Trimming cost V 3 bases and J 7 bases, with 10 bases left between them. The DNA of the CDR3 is TGCAGTGCTAGTGGGAACGGGAATGAGCAGTTCTTC. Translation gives CSASGNGNEQFF.

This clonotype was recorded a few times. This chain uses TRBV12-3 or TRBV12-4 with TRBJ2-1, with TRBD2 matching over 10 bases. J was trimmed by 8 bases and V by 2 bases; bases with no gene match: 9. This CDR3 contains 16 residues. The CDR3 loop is CASSLPSGRRAHEQFF. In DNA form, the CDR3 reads TGTGCCAGCAGTTTACCTAGCGGGAGAAGGGCCCATGAGCAGTTCTTC.

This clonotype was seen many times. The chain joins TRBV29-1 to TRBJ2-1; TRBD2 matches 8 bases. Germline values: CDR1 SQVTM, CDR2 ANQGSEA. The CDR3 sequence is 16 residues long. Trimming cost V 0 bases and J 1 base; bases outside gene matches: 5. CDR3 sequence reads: CSVEDRGGESYNEQFF. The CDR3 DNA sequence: TGCAGCGTTGAAGATCGGGGGGGGGAATCCTACAATGAGCAGTTCTTC.

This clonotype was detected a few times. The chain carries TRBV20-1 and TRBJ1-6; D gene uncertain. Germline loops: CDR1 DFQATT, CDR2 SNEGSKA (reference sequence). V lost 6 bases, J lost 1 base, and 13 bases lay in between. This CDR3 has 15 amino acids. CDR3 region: CSAPRHGSYNSPLHF. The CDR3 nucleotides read TGCAGTGCCCCTAGACACGGATCCTATAATTCACCCCTCCACTTT.